The 15 T cell receptor beta chains listed next were all sequenced from one sample in a study of T-cell reconstitution after alpha-beta-depleted transplantation in children. Unique molecular identifiers were built into the TCRbeta library. TCRdb recomputed calls from the PCR reads with MiXCR, one row per CDR3 protein. The sample consists of hundreds of thousands of distinct CDR3 sequences, roughly 14% of them appearing once. Here the sequenced sample was PBMCs, taken before TCRalphabeta/CD19-depleted stem cell transplant. These receptors were taken from a girl under 10 years old with congenital amegakaryocytic thrombocytopenia, due to receive a stem cell transplant.

This clonotype was recorded at least ten times. The chain combines TRBV12-3 or TRBV12-4 with TRBJ2-7; D might be TRBD2 (6 bases). The CDR3 is 13 amino acids. V lost 9 bases and J lost 0, with 12 bases in between. CDR3 DNA: TGTGCCAGTGCGGGACCCGGCTCCTACGAGCAGTACTTC. Protein sequence: CASAGPGSYEQYF.

This clonotype has more than one count but fewer than ten. The gene calls are TRBV10-3 and TRBJ2-3; D is unclear. The CDR3 has 13 amino acids. V was clipped by 8 bases and J by 2 bases, with 11 bases between them. Germline loops: CDR1 ENHRY, CDR2 SYGVKD. In DNA form, the CDR3 reads TGTGCCATCTTTTCGCAGAACACAGATACGCAGTATTTT. Translating gives CAIFSQNTDTQYF.

The V gene is TRBV12-5, the J gene TRBJ2-7; D is ambiguous. Germline V gene lookup returns CDR1 LGHNT and CDR2 FRNRAP. V was shortened by 0 bases and J by 5 bases, with 11 bases between the two germline ends. The length of the CDR3 is 14 residues. The CDR3 DNA reads as TGTGCTAGTGGTTTGGTATTCAGACCCAACGAGCAGTACTTC. The encoded protein is CASGLVFRPNEQYF.

This clonotype was detected many times. The genes are TRBV20-1 and TRBJ1-1; possible D gene TRBD1, 6 bases. Germline CDR1 and CDR2: DFQATT and SNEGSKA (reference sequence). The CDR3 covers 12 residues. Trimming shortened V by 6 bases and J by 4 bases, and 12 bases separated the two germline ends. CDR3 sequence reads: CSAEGGPTEAFF. For the CDR3, the DNA is TGCAGTGCCGAGGGGGGTCCCACTGAAGCTTTCTTT.

At least ten counts were recorded for this clonotype. The chain recombines TRBV12-3 or TRBV12-4 with TRBJ2-2; a possible D gene is TRBD1 (6 bases). The length of the CDR3 is 13 residues. V lost 5 bases, J lost 13 bases, and 17 bases lay in between. The CDR3 protein is CASSRSGAHGLFF. CDR3 DNA: TGTGCCAGCAGTCGTTCAGGGGCTCATGGGCTGTTTTTT.

The genes are TRBV20-1 and TRBJ2-1, with D possibly TRBD2 on 6 matching bases. The CDR3 covers 11 residues. V was clipped by 3 bases and J by 12 bases, with 12 bases between them. The germline CDR1 and CDR2 sequences are DFQATT and SNEGSKA (reference sequence). CDR3 sequence reads: CSASASELQFF. In DNA, the CDR3 is TGCAGTGCTAGTGCTAGCGAACTGCAGTTCTTC.

This clonotype was seen at least ten times. The CDR3 spells CSVGRTDDSYEQYF. The CDR3 DNA reads TGCAGCGTTGGGAGGACAGACGACTCCTACGAGCAGTACTTC. The chain recombines TRBV29-1 with TRBJ2-7; D perhaps matches TRBD1 (6 bases). V lost 4 bases, J lost 0 bases, and 13 bases lay in between. Germline V gene sequence: CDR1 SQVTM, CDR2 ANQGSEA. The CDR3 has 14 amino acids.

The table lists this clonotype with a few counts. This chain links TRBV5-1 with TRBJ2-3, with TRBD1 matching 9 bases. The trim removed 8 bases at V and 2 bases at J, leaving 6 bases unmatched. The CDR3 loop spans 14 amino acids. In germline, CDR1 is SGHRS, CDR2 YFSETQ. CDR3 amino acids: CASYRTGDTDTQYF. The CDR3 nucleotides are TGCGCCAGTTACAGGACAGGGGACACAGATACGCAGTATTTT.

This clonotype has ten or more counts. The V gene is TRBV20-1, the J gene TRBJ2-1, with TRBD2 matching over 7 bases. The CDR3 sequence is 15 residues long. CDR1 and CDR2 from the germline V gene are DFQATT and SNEGSKA (reference sequence). Trimming cost V 0 bases and J 8 bases; bases outside gene matches: 10. DNA for the CDR3: TGCAGTGCTAGAGATGGGCTGACTAGCTCGGATGAGCAGTTCTTC. Amino acids: CSARDGLTSSDEQFF.

This clonotype has just a few counts. V and J are TRBV12-3 or TRBV12-4 and TRBJ2-7; maybe TRBD2 (5 bases). Trimming took 8 bases from V and 4 from J, leaving 15 bases between them. The CDR3 covers 13 residues. For the CDR3, the DNA is TGTGCCAGCCGGCCCAGCGGCGAATACGAGCAGTACTTC. Translating it yields CASRPSGEYEQYF.

This clonotype was observed at least ten times. This rearrangement joins TRBV5-1 to TRBJ2-1; TRBD2 agrees at 10 bases. In germline, CDR1 is SGHRS, CDR2 YFSETQ. The CDR3 runs to 13 residues. Trimming took 8 bases from V and 2 from J; bases not matched to a gene: 1. CDR3 coding DNA: TGCGCCAGTGGGACTAGCGCCTACAATGAGCAGTTCTTC. Translation: CASGTSAYNEQFF.

At least ten counts were recorded for this clonotype. This chain links TRBV5-1 with TRBJ2-3; D gene uncertain. The germline CDR1 and CDR2 sequences are SGHRS and YFSETQ. The V and J ends lost 4 bases and 5 bases respectively, with 11 bases between them. The CDR3 sequence is 13 residues long. The CDR3 coding sequence is TGCGCCAGCAGCCTTCACGCAGGAGATACGCAGTATTTT. It translates to CASSLHAGDTQYF.

About this clonotype itself: Germline and junction disagree at one end, which may indicate a read error. The rearrangement joins TRBV7-2 to TRBJ2-7; a weak D match, TRBD2 (5 bases). Germline values: CDR1 SGHTA, CDR2 FQGNSA. This CDR3 spans 18 amino acids. CDR3 coding DNA: TGTGCCAGCAGCATAGCCGGGCATAGCGCCCGTTACTCCTACGAGCAGTACTTC. Translating it yields CASSIAGHSARYSYEQYF.

The rearrangement joins TRBV11-2 to TRBJ2-7; TRBD2 agrees at 7 bases. CDR3 length: 20 amino acids. After removal of 4 bases from V and 6 bases from J, the junction contained 27 bases not matched to a gene. The germline CDR1 and CDR2 sequences are SGHAT and FQNNGV. CDR3 DNA sequence: TGTGCCAGCAGCTCCACCACTTGGCGGGAGTTTGCCCCGGTGTCTGGCGAGCAGTACTTC. It specifies CASSSTTWREFAPVSGEQYF.

For this clonotype: At one of its ends the junction is not consistent with the germline gene, which may arise from a read error. The CDR3 DNA reads as TGTGCCTGCAGCTTAGTTTCGGGGGGTACTGGCAATCAGCCCCAGCATTTT. Its protein product is CACSLVSGGTGNQPQHF. The chain combines TRBV7-9 with TRBJ1-5, with D maybe TRBD1 (5 bases). Per the germline V gene, CDR1 is SEHNR and CDR2 is FQNEAQ (reference sequence). The CDR3 has 17 residues.